In this sample, the clone carrying this T cell receptor beta chain turned up a few times. The data were obtained in a study of blood T cells in healthy people across ages. The second PCR ran roughly 7 to 11 cycles with a sample-barcoded 5' primer and J-beta primers. Sequencing yielded, for each sample, at least 2.5 million paired-end reads carrying CDR3. TCRdb re-analysed the 5' RACE reads in MiXCR, keeping a single row per CDR3 protein. The sample has under 1,100,000 distinct CDR3 sequences, approximately 25% seen once; the top ten hold 0.65% to 0.75%. The same sample was also used in a study of T cells of mothers and their children. That study reports: Donors were a few healthy Caucasian mothers and their six children.

This receptor was taken from a girl aged 2 to 10 in good health. Sequencing was performed on blood.

Here the CDR3 DNA reads TGTGCCAGCAGCTCAATATTCGGGACTAGCGGCAACAATGAGCAGTTCTTC. It is translated as CASSSIFGTSGNNEQFF. The chain uses TRBV13 and TRBJ2-1, with TRBD2 matching 11 bases. This CDR3 comprises 17 residues. The germline V gene encodes CDR1 PRHDT and CDR2 FYEKMQ (reference sequence). V lost 4 bases, J lost 5 bases, and 10 bases stayed unmatched.